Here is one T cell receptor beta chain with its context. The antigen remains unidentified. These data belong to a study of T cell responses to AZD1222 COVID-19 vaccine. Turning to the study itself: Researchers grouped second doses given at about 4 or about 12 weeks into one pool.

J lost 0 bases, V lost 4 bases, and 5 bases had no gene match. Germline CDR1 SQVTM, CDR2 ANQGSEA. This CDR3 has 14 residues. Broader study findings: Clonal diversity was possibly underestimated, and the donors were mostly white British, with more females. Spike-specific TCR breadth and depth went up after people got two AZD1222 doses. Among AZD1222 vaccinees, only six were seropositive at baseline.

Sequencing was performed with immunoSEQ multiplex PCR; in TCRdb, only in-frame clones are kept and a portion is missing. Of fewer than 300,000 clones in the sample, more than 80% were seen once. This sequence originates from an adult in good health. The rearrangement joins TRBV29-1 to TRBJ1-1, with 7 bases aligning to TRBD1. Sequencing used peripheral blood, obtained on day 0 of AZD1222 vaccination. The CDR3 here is CSVGNRGMNTEAFF. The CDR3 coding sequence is TGCAGCGTTGGAAACAGGGGCATGAACACTGAAGCTTTCTTT.